Listed here are 5 T cell receptor beta chains from one sample, sequenced in a study of CD8 T cells in Susac syndrome. When the RNA was reverse transcribed, random hexamers were used with an input of roughly 0.45 to 1 ug. TCRdb reprocessed the immunoSEQ multiplex PCR reads via MiXCR and lists one record per CDR3 protein. The data contain over 200,000 distinct CDR3 sequences, roughly 94% of them seen just once; the ten biggest clones take up 0.082%. The sample consisted of CD4+ T cells from PBMCs. The receptors derive from a human donor with multiple sclerosis.

The rearrangement joins TRBV29-1 to TRBJ2-5; D call uncertain. The V gene's germline CDR1 is SQVTM and CDR2 ANQGSEA. V was clipped by 3 bases and J by 5 bases, with 13 bases between them. This CDR3 region has 13 residues. In nucleotides, the CDR3 is TGCAGCGTTGATCGTGGGTTAAGGGAGACCCAGTACTTC. This encodes CSVDRGLRETQYF.

The rearrangement joins TRBV19 to TRBJ1-5, with a possible D match to TRBD1 (5 bases). The ends were cut back, 5 bases at V and 6 bases at J, with 17 bases in the middle. CDR1 is LNHDA and CDR2 is SQIVND in the germline V gene (reference sequence). The CDR3 runs 15 residues. The CDR3 DNA follows: TGTGCCAGTAGTTTCCGGGACGGGGCTAGTCAGCCCCAGCATTTT. Amino acid sequence: CASSFRDGASQPQHF.

V is TRBV15 and J is TRBJ1-2; D uncertain. This CDR3 comprises 13 residues. Germline CDR1 and CDR2: LNHNV and YYDKDF (reference sequence). The germline V and J ends were trimmed by 2 bases and 3 bases, with 7 bases remaining between them. CDR3 in DNA: TGTGCCACCAGCAGACGTAACGACTATGGCTACACCTTC. Residues: CATSRRNDYGYTF. Based on the CDR3 plus reference TRBV15 and TRBJ1-2, the full variable domain is DAMVIQNPRYQVTQFGKPVTLSCSQTLNHNVMYWYQQKSSQAPKLLFHYYDKDFNNEADTPDNFQSRRPNTSFCFLDIRSPGLGDTAMYLCATSRRNDYGYTFGSGTRLTVV.

The V gene is TRBV25-1, the J gene TRBJ2-3; perhaps D is TRBD1 or TRBD2 (5 bases each). The CDR3 covers 14 residues. V lost 2 bases to trimming and J lost 1 base, with 7 bases between them. Looked up from germline, CDR1 is MGHDK and CDR2 is SYGVNS. The chain's CDR3 is CASSEQGGTDTQYF. The CDR3 nucleotides are TGTGCCAGCAGTGAACAGGGAGGCACAGATACGCAGTATTTT.

The CDR3 loop is CASSLRTSGGNNEQYF. DNA of the CDR3: TGTGCCAGCAGTTTACGGACTAGCGGGGGAAACAACGAGCAGTACTTC. This rearrangement joins TRBV12-3 or TRBV12-4 to TRBJ2-7; TRBD2 matches at 13 bases. J lost 5 bases, V lost 2 bases, and 6 bases had no gene match. The CDR3 totals 16 residues.